This T cell receptor beta chain is drawn from a study of Graves' ophthalmopathy and Graves' hyperthyroidism. The CDR3 totals 14 residues. Germline values: CDR1 MNHEY, CDR2 SMNVEV (reference sequence). The V end lost 6 bases, the J end lost 5 bases, and 16 bases lay between the germline ends. General study results and limits: Blood also carried most expanded thyroid clonotypes exceeding 0.001 frequency.

Amplifying from RNA transcripts, the study obtained TCR beta CDR3 regions. First-round RT-PCR relied on HTBI primers, and a second-round multiplex PCR came next. Each CDR3 protein gets one entry after TCRdb re-called the multiplex PCR reads with MiXCR. This sample carries 1 million to 1.3 million distinct CDR3 sequences, around a third of them seen once, and the ten largest clones take approximately 12%. This clonotype turned up a few times. Antigen: not known. The chain is built from TRBV27 and TRBJ1-1; a weak D match, TRBD1 (5 bases). The receptor was derived from an adult man with Graves' hyperthyroidism. The specimen sequenced was peripheral blood or thyroid tissue (not recorded which). CDR3 DNA: TGTGCCAGCAGACCCTATGGGGCGAGGACTGAAGCTTTCTTT. Amino acids: CASRPYGARTEAFF.